This T cell receptor beta chain comes out of a study of identical twins' blood T cells. Study-wide findings and caveats: Shared CDR3 clonotype counts tracked mainly the product of cloneset sizes.

Donors were six healthy women in three monozygous twin pairs. This clonotype has only a few counts. Its antigen is unidentified. CDR1 SGHNT and CDR2 YENEEA come from the germline V gene. Trimming shortened V by 5 bases and J by 4 bases, and 9 bases separated the two germline ends. The CDR3 covers 12 residues. From the 5' RACE reads, TCRdb called clonotypes with MiXCR, one entry per CDR3 protein. Seen here are hundreds of thousands of distinct CDR3 sequences, roughly 30% observed once, and the top ten hold about 6%. This TCR was recovered from a woman aged 18-49 years in good health. Sequencing input: PBMCs. This chain joins TRBV11-3 and TRBJ2-7; D is ambiguous. In nucleotides, the CDR3 is TGTGCCAGCAGCCCCCTTCATTACGAGCAGTACTTC. Its protein product is CASSPLHYEQYF.